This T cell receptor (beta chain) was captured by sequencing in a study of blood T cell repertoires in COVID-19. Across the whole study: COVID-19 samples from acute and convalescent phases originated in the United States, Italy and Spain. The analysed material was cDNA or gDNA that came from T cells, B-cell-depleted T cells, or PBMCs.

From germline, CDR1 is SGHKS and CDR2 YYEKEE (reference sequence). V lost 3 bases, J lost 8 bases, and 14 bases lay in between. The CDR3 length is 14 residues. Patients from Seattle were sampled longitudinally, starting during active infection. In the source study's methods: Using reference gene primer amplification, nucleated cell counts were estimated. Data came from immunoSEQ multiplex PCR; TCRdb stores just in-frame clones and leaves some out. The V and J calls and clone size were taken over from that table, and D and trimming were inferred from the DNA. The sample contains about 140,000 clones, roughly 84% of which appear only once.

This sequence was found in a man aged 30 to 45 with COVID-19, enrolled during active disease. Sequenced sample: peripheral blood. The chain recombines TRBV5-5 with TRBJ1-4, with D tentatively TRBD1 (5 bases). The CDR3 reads CASSSGMMEEKLFF. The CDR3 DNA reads TGTGCCAGCAGCTCAGGGATGATGGAGGAAAAACTGTTTTTT.